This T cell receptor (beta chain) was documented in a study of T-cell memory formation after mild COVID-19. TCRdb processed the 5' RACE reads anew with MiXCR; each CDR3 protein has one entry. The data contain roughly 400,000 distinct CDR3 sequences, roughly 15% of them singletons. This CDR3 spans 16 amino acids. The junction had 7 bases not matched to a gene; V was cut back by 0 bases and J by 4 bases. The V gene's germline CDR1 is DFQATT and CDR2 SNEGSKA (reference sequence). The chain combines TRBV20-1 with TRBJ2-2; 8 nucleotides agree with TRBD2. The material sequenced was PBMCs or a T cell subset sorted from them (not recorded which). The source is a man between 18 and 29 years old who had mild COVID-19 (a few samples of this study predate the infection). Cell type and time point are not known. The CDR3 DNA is TGCAGTGCTAGAGAACCGGGGGGGCCAGCCACCGGGGAGCTGTTTTTT. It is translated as CSAREPGGPATGELFF.